These T cell receptor beta chains were read from a single sample in a study of blood T cell repertoires in COVID-19. Sequenced by immunoSEQ multiplex PCR; TCRdb stores in-frame clones only, minus some. Of around 120,000 clones detected, roughly 80% appear once; the ten largest clones hold 2% to 3%. The sample taken for sequencing was peripheral blood. Source of these receptors: a man aged 45 to 65 with acute or convalescent COVID-19. Each CDR3 is given with its conserved first and last residue. The D gene is left open where the match is weak.

TRBJ2-7,TRBV5-8,TRBD1,CASSFPRDSNEQYF
TRBJ2-7,TRBV10-3,-,CAISEYTGLDAYEQYF
TRBJ2-1,TRBV19,TRBD1,CASSLDRGYNEQFF
TRBJ2-6,TRBV19,-,CASSIRTDSGANVLTF
TRBJ2-1,TRBV5-4,TRBD2,CASSPASGGDNEQFF
TRBJ1-4,TRBV27,-,CASSPLTFWGRDEKLFF
TRBJ2-3,TRBV5-1,-,CASSLGRTGDTQYF
TRBJ1-2,TRBV3-1/TRBV3-2,TRBD1,CASSQGTGDYGYTF
TRBJ1-2,TRBV18,TRBD1,CASSTGQGLSGYTF
TRBJ1-5,TRBV7-9,-,CASSLGGRDSNQPQHF
TRBJ1-3,TRBV11-2,-,CASSGARTGNTIYF
TRBJ2-2,TRBV2,-,CASSVMAPYTGELFF
TRBJ1-2,TRBV29-1,-,CSVEIKEGRNYGYTF
TRBJ1-1,TRBV19,-,CASSPRPGAEAFF
TRBJ2-5,TRBV12-3/TRBV12-4,-,CASSQRHPETQYF
TRBJ2-7,TRBV6-2/TRBV6-3,TRBD2,CASSYSSSGSYEQYF
TRBJ1-2,TRBV6-1,TRBD1,CASSESGDRGVQDYGYTF
TRBJ1-1,TRBV18,TRBD1,CASSPNRQGTNTEAFF
TRBJ2-5,TRBV19,TRBD1,CASSSRTGGFGETQYF
TRBJ2-7,TRBV11-2,-,CASSLDSYYEQYF
TRBJ2-7,TRBV2,-,CASKGTGTYEQYF
TRBJ2-1,TRBV7-9,TRBD2,CASSWASGVDEQFF
TRBJ2-5,TRBV6-6,TRBD1,CASSYRHLTGGETQYF
TRBJ1-1,TRBV5-1,-,CASSIGGGTEAFF
TRBJ1-5,TRBV2,-,CASSVGRQATYSNQPQHF
TRBJ1-3,TRBV10-3,-,CAISERDIQGNTIYF
TRBJ1-6,TRBV7-2,TRBD1,CASRPVTGGGKNSPLHF
TRBJ1-2,TRBV2,TRBD1,CASSGQGPYGYTF
TRBJ1-2,TRBV7-9,-,CASSLVGHLGYTF
TRBJ1-5,TRBV19,-,CASSLQVTYSNQPQHF
TRBJ1-6,TRBV2,-,CASRTENSPLHF
TRBJ1-1,TRBV28,-,CASSSLWGEAFF
TRBJ2-2,TRBV11-2,-,CASSIISGANTGELFF
TRBJ2-5,TRBV9,-,CASSVESRGPQYF
TRBJ2-7,TRBV6-1,TRBD1,CASSERGRLTSYEQYF
TRBJ1-1,TRBV25-1,TRBD1,CASSESDRAPEAFF
TRBJ1-1,TRBV27,-,CASHMGAPRGTEAFF
TRBJ2-2,TRBV4-1,TRBD1,CASSQGDSTGELFF
TRBJ2-2,TRBV7-9,-,CASSLARLLGSGELFF
TRBJ2-5,TRBV7-9,-,CASSLEEGSGQETQYF
TRBJ2-1,TRBV29-1,-,CSVVHGSVSYNEQFF
TRBJ2-5,TRBV4-1,-,CASSQVVLQETQYF
TRBJ2-2,TRBV10-3,-,CATFSGVKIGELFF
TRBJ1-4,TRBV19,-,CAGGSATNEKLFF
TRBJ2-2,TRBV4-1,-,CASSQMRLVVAGELFF
TRBJ1-4,TRBV19,-,CASSIIRDSQEKLFF
TRBJ1-5,TRBV3-1/TRBV3-2,-,CASSQFGNQPQHF
TRBJ2-1,TRBV2,-,CASRRQGPYNEQFF
TRBJ2-5,TRBV18,-,CASSPSVSQETQYF